This is a list of T cell receptor beta chains from one sample in a study of T-cell memory formation after mild COVID-19. TCRdb reanalysed the 5' RACE reads using MiXCR and keeps one entry per CDR3 protein. The repertoire holds some 180,000 distinct CDR3 sequences, with 10% to 15% as singletons. The specimen sequenced was PBMCs or a T cell subset sorted from them (not recorded which). The source is a man aged 18-30 years who had mild COVID-19 (a few samples of this study predate the infection). Cell type and time point are not known. Each CDR3 is given with its conserved first and last residue. D genes are given only for firm matches. Clone size appears in some rows only: once, few, many, or a class for an expanded clone.

d_gene	abundance	v_gene	j_gene	CDR3aa	CDR3nt
TRBD1	few	TRBV18	TRBJ2-3	CASSHSGQGAADTQYF	TGTGCCAGCTCACACTCGGGACAGGGGGCCGCAGATACGCAGTATTTT
.	few	TRBV7-2	TRBJ1-1	CASSFPAHEGTEAFF	TGTGCCAGCAGCTTTCCTGCGCACGAGGGCACTGAAGCTTTCTTT
.	.	TRBV12-3/TRBV12-4	TRBJ1-1	CASSRTANTEAFF	TGTGCCAGCAGTAGGACAGCCAACACTGAAGCTTTCTTT
.	few	TRBV7-9	TRBJ2-4	CASSVGGFLAKNIQYF	TGTGCCAGCAGCGTTGGTGGCTTTTTAGCCAAAAACATTCAGTACTTC
.	few	TRBV6-1	TRBJ1-1	CASSAPVGNTEAFF	TGTGCCAGCAGTGCCCCGGTGGGGAACACTGAAGCTTTCTTT
TRBD2	.	TRBV12-3/TRBV12-4	TRBJ2-5	CASSLGLRSSGGPSAQYF	TGTGCCAGCAGTTTGGGATTGAGGTCTAGCGGGGGTCCATCGGCCCAGTACTTC
TRBD1	few	TRBV7-2	TRBJ1-2	CASSFPTGTSGYTF	TGTGCCAGCAGCTTTCCGACAGGGACCTCTGGCTACACCTTC
TRBD1	.	TRBV7-3	TRBJ2-3	CASSRDRTSTDTQYF	TGTGCCAGCAGCAGGGACAGGACTAGCACAGATACGCAGTATTTT
.	.	TRBV12-3/TRBV12-4	TRBJ2-7	CASSLAPSIGEQYF	TGTGCCAGCAGTTTAGCGCCGTCTATTGGTGAGCAGTACTTC
TRBD2	many	TRBV7-2	TRBJ2-3	CASSPNQGTSGSSTDTQYF	TGTGCCAGCAGCCCCAATCAAGGGACTAGCGGATCTAGCACAGATACGCAGTATTTT
TRBD1	few	TRBV11-2	TRBJ2-1	CASSQGQASYNEQFF	TGTGCCAGCAGCCAAGGACAGGCCTCCTACAATGAGCAGTTCTTC
.	few	TRBV19	TRBJ1-5	CASNEGGPYQPQHF	TGTGCCAGTAACGAGGGGGGCCCTTATCAGCCCCAGCATTTT
.	few	TRBV6-1	TRBJ1-2	CASSDPVSNTYGYTF	TGTGCCAGCAGTGATCCCGTGAGCAACACCTATGGCTACACCTTC
TRBD1	.	TRBV7-8	TRBJ2-7	CASSPFRDSLYEQYF	TGTGCCAGCAGCCCCTTCCGGGACAGCCTCTACGAGCAGTACTTC
.	many	TRBV5-1	TRBJ2-2	CASSLESPSRELFF	TGCGCCAGCAGCTTGGAGTCGCCGTCCAGGGAGCTGTTTTTT
.	.	TRBV20-1	TRBJ1-4	CSARPTIKHDEKLFF	TGCAGTGCTAGACCCACCATCAAACATGATGAAAAACTGTTTTTT
.	.	TRBV2	TRBJ2-5	CASKTAETQYF	TGTGCCAGCAAAACGGCGGAGACCCAGTACTTC
.	few	TRBV4-2	TRBJ1-1	CASSQDSFAEAFF	TGTGCCAGCAGCCAAGATAGTTTCGCAGAAGCTTTCTTT
.	.	TRBV20-1	TRBJ2-1	CSPRTRGSYNEQFF	TGCAGTCCCCGAACCCGGGGCTCCTACAATGAGCAGTTCTTC
.	few	TRBV29-1	TRBJ1-3	CSVGTSENTIYF	TGCAGCGTTGGTACTTCCGAAAACACCATATATTTT
.	few	TRBV21-1	TRBJ2-7	CASPGRVHEQYF	TGTGCCAGCCCAGGGAGAGTACACGAGCAGTACTTC
TRBD2	.	TRBV20-1	TRBJ2-3	CSATQAPTSADTQYF	TGCAGTGCTACCCAAGCCCCGACTAGCGCAGATACGCAGTATTTT
.	few	TRBV4-1	TRBJ2-5	CASSQVQKETQYF	TGCGCCAGCAGCCAAGTACAGAAAGAGACCCAGTACTTC
.	.	TRBV11-2	TRBJ2-5	CASSLRGSQETQYF	TGTGCCAGCAGCTTGAGGGGGTCCCAAGAGACCCAGTACTTC
.	.	TRBV9	TRBJ2-2	CASSASSHLLRDTGELFF	TGTGCCAGCAGCGCGTCGTCCCATCTCCTACGCGACACCGGGGAGCTGTTTTTT
.	many	TRBV7-9	TRBJ1-4	CASSLDGSAKLFF	TGTGCCAGCAGCTTAGATGGGTCGGCGAAACTGTTTTTT
.	many	TRBV4-3	TRBJ2-2	CASSQDFASSLFF	TGCGCCAGCAGCCAAGATTTTGCGAGTTCCCTGTTTTTT
.	.	TRBV11-2	TRBJ1-2	CASSSGLAYGYTF	TGTGCCAGCAGCTCGGGACTGGCCTATGGCTACACCTTC
.	.	TRBV7-2	TRBJ2-3	CASSFGTQAADTQYF	TGTGCCAGCAGCTTTGGGACCCAGGCCGCAGATACGCAGTATTTT
.	few	TRBV4-1	TRBJ2-3	CASSQESKGQDTQYF	TGCGCCAGCAGCCAAGAGTCTAAGGGACAAGATACGCAGTATTTT
.	.	TRBV5-1	TRBJ1-1	CASSLNGGPEAFF	TGCGCCAGCAGCTTGAATGGGGGCCCTGAAGCTTTCTTT
.	.	TRBV7-2	TRBJ2-3	CASSFTQGADTQYF	TGTGCCAGCAGCTTTACCCAAGGCGCAGATACGCAGTATTTT
.	many	TRBV11-2	TRBJ1-4	CASSPNRDEKLFF	TGTGCCAGCAGCCCGAACAGGGATGAAAAACTGTTTTTT
.	few	TRBV4-3	TRBJ2-3	CASSQGIATLTDTQYF	TGCGCCAGCAGCCAAGGTATAGCCACCTTGACAGATACGCAGTATTTT
.	few	TRBV9	TRBJ2-5	CASSVVGGSGETQYF	TGTGCCAGCAGCGTAGTGGGGGGTAGTGGGGAGACCCAGTACTTC
.	few	TRBV12-3/TRBV12-4	TRBJ1-6	CASRLGVGNSPLHF	TGTGCCAGTAGGCTCGGAGTGGGGAATTCACCCCTCCACTTT
.	.	TRBV5-1	TRBJ2-2	CASSLGFGGGGELFF	TGCGCCAGCAGCCTCGGATTCGGGGGTGGCGGGGAGCTGTTTTTT
.	.	TRBV6-1	TRBJ2-1	CASSEAAVGGREQFF	TGTGCCAGCAGTGAAGCGGCGGTAGGGGGGAGAGAGCAGTTCTTC
.	few	TRBV4-3	TRBJ2-7	CASSLLGGDEQYF	TGCGCCAGCAGCCTCCTCGGGGGAGACGAGCAGTACTTC
TRBD1	few	TRBV28	TRBJ2-1	CASSLWTGAAEQFF	TGTGCCAGCAGTTTATGGACAGGGGCCGCTGAGCAGTTCTTC
TRBD1	few	TRBV6-2/TRBV6-3	TRBJ2-5	CASSYWTGKETQYF	TGTGCCAGCAGTTACTGGACAGGGAAAGAGACCCAGTACTTC
TRBD1	many	TRBV7-2	TRBJ2-5	CASSLRTGGPETQYF	TGTGCCAGCAGCTTAAGAACAGGGGGCCCGGAGACCCAGTACTTC
TRBD1	few	TRBV5-1	TRBJ1-1	CASSLRTGGSNTEAFF	TGCGCCAGCAGCCTCCGGACAGGGGGCTCGAACACTGAAGCTTTCTTT
TRBD1	few	TRBV5-1	TRBJ2-7	CASRRDRIYEQYF	TGCGCCAGCAGAAGGGACAGGATCTACGAGCAGTACTTC
.	.	TRBV30	TRBJ1-4	CAWSVLKGGEKLFF	TGTGCCTGGAGTGTACTGAAAGGCGGTGAAAAACTGTTTTTT
TRBD1	few	TRBV29-1	TRBJ1-2	CSVEVAGGGYTF	TGCAGCGTCGAGGTGGCAGGGGGGGGCTACACCTTC
TRBD2	.	TRBV6-2/TRBV6-3	TRBJ2-3	CASSDLGLGKDTQYF	TGTGCCAGCAGCGACCTGGGACTAGGAAAAGATACGCAGTATTTT
.	.	TRBV5-1	TRBJ2-2	CASSLLPTGANTGELFF	TGCGCCAGCAGCCTATTACCTACAGGAGCGAACACCGGGGAGCTGTTTTTT
TRBD2	few	TRBV7-8	TRBJ2-1	CASSLRLAKENEQFF	TGTGCCAGCAGCTTACGACTAGCGAAGGAGAATGAGCAGTTCTTC
.	few	TRBV20-1	TRBJ2-2	CSAPHGVGETGQLFF	TGCAGTGCCCCACATGGGGTGGGTGAGACCGGGCAGCTGTTTTTT
.	few	TRBV4-2	TRBJ1-1	CASSQARAGTEAFF	TGTGCCAGCAGCCAAGCCCGGGCTGGCACTGAAGCTTTCTTT
.	.	TRBV2	TRBJ1-5	CASSHPGVQQPQHF	TGTGCCAGCAGTCATCCAGGGGTTCAACAGCCCCAGCATTTT
.	few	TRBV9	TRBJ2-5	CASSVGGYNGETQYF	TGTGCCAGCAGCGTAGGAGGGTACAACGGAGAGACCCAGTACTTC